This note documents a single T cell receptor beta chain sequence. The antigen remains undetermined. This record belongs to a study of beta chain features in type 1 diabetes. Trimming took 10 bases from V and 0 from J; bases not matched to a gene: 10. The germline V gene has CDR1 MDHEN and CDR2 SYDVKM. The CDR3 runs 16 residues. General study results and limits: TCRB CDR3 length was moderately but significantly reduced in all four CD4+ subsets of Type 1 diabetes patients. Within patients, naive, central memory and Treg TCRB repertoires seemed more similar than within healthy donors. Unsettled here was the matter of whether HLA type influences TCRB rearrangement.

Reverse transcribing all isolated RNA meant expressed TCRB transcripts were sequenced. Some 3.3 million reads was the average for naive, central memory and regulatory T cell samples. TCRdb's table, derived via immunoSEQ multiplex PCR, lists solely in-frame clones and lacks some. The repertoire holds hundreds of thousands of clones, around 15% seen once, with 0.035% to 0.04% in the top ten. This receptor was taken from a man in his late teens or twenties with type 1 diabetes. The sequencing input was naive CD4+ T cells from blood. The chain is built from TRBV28 and TRBJ2-3; 10 nucleotides align to TRBD2. CDR3 nucleotide sequence: TGTGCCATAAGCGGGGGGGTAGCCAGAAGCACAGATACGCAGTATTTT. This codes for CAISGGVARSTDTQYF.